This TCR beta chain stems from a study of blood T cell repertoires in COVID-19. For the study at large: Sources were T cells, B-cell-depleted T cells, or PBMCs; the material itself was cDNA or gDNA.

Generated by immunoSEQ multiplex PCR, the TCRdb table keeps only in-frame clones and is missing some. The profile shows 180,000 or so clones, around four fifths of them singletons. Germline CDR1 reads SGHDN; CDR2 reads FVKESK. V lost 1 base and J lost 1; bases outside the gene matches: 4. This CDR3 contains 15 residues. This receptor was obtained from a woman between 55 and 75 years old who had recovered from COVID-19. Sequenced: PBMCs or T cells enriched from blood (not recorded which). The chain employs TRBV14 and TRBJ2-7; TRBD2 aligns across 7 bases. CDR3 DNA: TGTGCCAGCAGCCAAGGGCCGGGACTATCCTACGAGCAGTACTTC. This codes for CASSQGPGLSYEQYF. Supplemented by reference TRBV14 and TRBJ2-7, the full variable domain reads EAGVTQFPSHSVIEKGQTVTLRCDPISGHDNLYWYRRVMGKEIKFLLHFVKESKQDESGMPNNRFLAERTGGTYSTLKVQPAELEDSGVYFCASSQGPGLSYEQYFGPGTRLTVT.